The 3 T cell receptor beta chains below were found in one sample sequenced in a study of Graves' ophthalmopathy and Graves' hyperthyroidism. Scientists amplified the TCR beta CDR3 regions from RNA transcripts. First-round RT-PCR with HTBI primers preceded a second-round multiplex PCR. TCRdb reprocessed the multiplex PCR reads with MiXCR, giving one entry per CDR3 protein. The profile shows 300,000 to 450,000 distinct CDR3 sequences, about 17% of them singletons. The sample comprised peripheral blood. The receptors shown here come from an adult woman with stable Graves' hyperthyroidism.

This clonotype was detected a few times. The chain employs TRBV6-1 and TRBJ2-7, with 8 bases identical to TRBD2. This CDR3 region has 15 residues. V lost 6 bases and J lost 2; bases outside the gene matches: 9. CDR1 and CDR2 (germline): MNHNS, SASEGT. For the CDR3, the DNA is TGTGCCAGCAGCCTTGGTAGCGGGATTACCTACGAGCAGTACTTC. Translated: CASSLGSGITYEQYF.

This clonotype was recorded at least ten times. The genes are TRBV29-1 and TRBJ2-7; no definite D call. The CDR3 is 12 residues long. From germline, CDR1 is SQVTM and CDR2 ANQGSEA. The V and J ends lost 3 bases and 3 bases respectively, with 9 bases between them. The CDR3 is CSVDTPGYEQYF. In DNA form, the CDR3 reads TGCAGCGTTGACACGCCTGGCTACGAGCAGTACTTC.

This clonotype has at least ten counts. V gene TRBV12-3 or TRBV12-4 combines with J gene TRBJ2-7, with D possibly TRBD2 on 6 matching bases. The CDR3 is made up of 14 amino acids. Trimming left V 11 bases short and J 5 bases short, with 22 bases between. CDR3 in amino acids: CASQATLARNEQYF. The CDR3 DNA reads as TGTGCCTCCCAGGCTACCCTAGCGCGTAACGAGCAGTACTTC.